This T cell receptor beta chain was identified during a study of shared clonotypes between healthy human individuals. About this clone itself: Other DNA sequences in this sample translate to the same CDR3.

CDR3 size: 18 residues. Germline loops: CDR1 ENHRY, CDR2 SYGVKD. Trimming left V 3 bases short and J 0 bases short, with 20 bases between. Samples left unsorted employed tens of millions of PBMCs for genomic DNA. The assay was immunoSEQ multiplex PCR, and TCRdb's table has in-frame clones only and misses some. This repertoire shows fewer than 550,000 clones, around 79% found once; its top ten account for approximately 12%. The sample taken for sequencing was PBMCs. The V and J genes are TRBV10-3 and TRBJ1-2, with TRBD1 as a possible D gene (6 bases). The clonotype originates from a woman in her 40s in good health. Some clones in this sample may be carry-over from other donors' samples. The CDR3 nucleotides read TGTGCCATCAGTGATACCACCCAAACAGGGAATGCTAACTATGGCTACACCTTC. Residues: CAISDTTQTGNANYGYTF.